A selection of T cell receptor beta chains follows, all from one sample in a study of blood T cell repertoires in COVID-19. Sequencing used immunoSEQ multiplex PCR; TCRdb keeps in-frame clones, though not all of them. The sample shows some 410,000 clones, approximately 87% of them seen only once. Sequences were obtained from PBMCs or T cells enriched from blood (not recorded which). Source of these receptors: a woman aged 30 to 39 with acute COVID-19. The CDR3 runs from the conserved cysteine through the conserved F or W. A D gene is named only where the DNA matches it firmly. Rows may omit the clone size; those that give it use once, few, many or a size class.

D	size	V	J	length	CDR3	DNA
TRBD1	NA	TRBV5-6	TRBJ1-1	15	CASSLNDRVNAEAFF	TGTGCCAGCAGCTTAAATGACAGGGTTAACGCTGAAGCTTTCTTT
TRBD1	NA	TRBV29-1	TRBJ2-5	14	CSVGTGTGSRTQYF	TGCAGCGTAGGAACCGGGACAGGGTCTAGGACCCAGTACTTC
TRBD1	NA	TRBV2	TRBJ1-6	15	CASSDSRGFGSPLHF	TGTGCCAGCAGTGACAGCAGGGGGTTTGGATCACCCCTCCACTTT
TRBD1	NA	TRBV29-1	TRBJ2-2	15	CSANRGRADTGELFF	TGCAGCGCAAACAGGGGGCGGGCGGACACCGGGGAGCTGTTTTTT
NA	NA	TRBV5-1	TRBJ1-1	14	CASSLLTGNTEAFF	TGCGCCAGCAGCTTGTTAACAGGCAACACTGAAGCTTTCTTT
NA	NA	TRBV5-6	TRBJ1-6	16	CASRRTGTLYNSPLHF	TGTGCCAGCAGGAGAACCGGGACTCTATATAATTCACCCCTCCACTTT
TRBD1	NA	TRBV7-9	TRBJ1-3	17	CASSLSTGVLSGNTIYF	TGTGCCAGCAGCTTATCGACAGGGGTCTTGTCCGGAAACACCATATATTTT
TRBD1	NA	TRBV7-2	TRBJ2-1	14	CASSQDRGRDEQFF	TGTGCCAGCAGCCAGGACAGGGGGCGGGATGAGCAGTTCTTC
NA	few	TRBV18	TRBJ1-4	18	CASSPPNGRGSTNEKLFF	TGTGCCAGCTCACCACCAAATGGCAGGGGATCAACTAATGAAAAACTGTTTTTT
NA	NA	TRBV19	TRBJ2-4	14	CASSQGTAENIQYF	TGTGCCAGTAGTCAGGGGACGGCTGAAAACATTCAGTACTTC
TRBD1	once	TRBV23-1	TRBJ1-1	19	CASSQSRDRRQCMNTEAFF	TGCGCCAGCAGTCAATCGAGGGACAGGCGCCAATGTATGAACACTGAAGCTTTCTTT
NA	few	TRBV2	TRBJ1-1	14	CASSLPSGGAEAFF	TGTGCCAGCAGTCTTCCCTCGGGGGGCGCTGAAGCTTTCTTT
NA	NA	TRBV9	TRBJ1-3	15	CASSLTQGPGNTIYF	TGTGCCAGCAGCTTAACACAGGGCCCTGGAAACACCATATATTTT
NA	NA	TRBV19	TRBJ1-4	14	CASSMGRDYEKLFF	TGTGCCAGTAGTATGGGGAGAGACTATGAAAAACTGTTTTTT
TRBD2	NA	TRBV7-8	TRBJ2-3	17	CASSLARELPSTDTQYF	TGTGCCAGCAGCTTAGCGCGGGAGCTACCTAGCACAGATACGCAGTATTTT
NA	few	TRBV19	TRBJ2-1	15	CASSMRQADYNEQFF	TGTGCCAGTAGTATGAGACAAGCAGACTACAATGAGCAGTTCTTC
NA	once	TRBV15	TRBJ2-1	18	CATSNRASVAHETYEQFF	TGTGCCACCAGCAATCGGGCTAGCGTTGCACATGAAACATATGAGCAGTTCTTC
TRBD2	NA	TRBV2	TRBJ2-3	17	CASSEVISGVRTDTQYF	TGTGCCAGCAGTGAAGTGATTAGCGGGGTCCGCACAGATACGCAGTATTTT
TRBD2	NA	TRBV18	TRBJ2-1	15	CASSLRLAGDNEQFF	TGTGCCAGCTCTCTAAGACTAGCGGGGGACAATGAGCAGTTCTTC
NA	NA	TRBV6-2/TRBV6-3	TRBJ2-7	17	CASSQVWDRRGTYEQYF	TGTGCCAGCAGCCAGGTATGGGATAGGCGGGGCACCTACGAGCAGTACTTC
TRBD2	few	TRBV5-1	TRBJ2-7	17	CASSYGQGLAGGREQYF	TGCGCCAGCAGCTACGGACAGGGACTAGCGGGGGGGCGCGAGCAGTACTTC
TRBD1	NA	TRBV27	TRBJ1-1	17	CASSPASFRGPGTEAFF	TGTGCCAGCAGTCCCGCTTCTTTCAGGGGGCCCGGCACTGAAGCTTTCTTT
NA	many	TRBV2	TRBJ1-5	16	CASDGVGGASNQPQHF	TGTGCCAGCGATGGGGTGGGCGGGGCCAGCAATCAGCCCCAGCATTTT
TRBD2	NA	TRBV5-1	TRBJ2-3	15	CASRIAAGGTDTQYF	TGCGCCAGCAGAATCGCAGCGGGGGGCACAGATACGCAGTATTTT
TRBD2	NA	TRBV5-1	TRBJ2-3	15	CASSRNSGGTDTQYF	TGCGCCAGCAGCCGGAATAGCGGGGGCACAGATACGCAGTATTTT
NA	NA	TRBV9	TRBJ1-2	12	CASRGGINGYTF	TGTGCCAGCAGAGGGGGAATAAATGGCTACACCTTC